This record covers a single T cell receptor beta chain. Its target is not known. These data belong to a study of cytomegalovirus exposure and HLA in healthy donors. Germline loops: CDR1 MGHRA, CDR2 YSYEKL. CDR3 size: 13 residues. V was shortened by 3 bases and J by 11 bases, with 16 bases between the two germline ends. Primers: 60 Vbeta forward and 13 Jbeta reverse. Only in-frame clones appear in the TCRdb table, and some are missing; sequencing was by immunoSEQ multiplex PCR. The sample table sets out more than 95,000 clones. Study conclusions and caveats: A later look showed TCR association rates differing by HLA locus, highest for DRB1 and lowest for HLA-C. In vitro data verified three CMV-associated chains as specific for CMV antigens. For TCR beta chains, V- and J-gene trimming was later linked to a missense DCLRE1C variant. Association of 17,000 or so TCR beta sequences with HLA alleles was found at 0.05 false discovery rate in a later analysis.

Sequencing input: PBMCs. This chain connects TRBV4-1 to TRBJ1-1, with D possibly matching TRBD1 (6 bases). This clonotype originated in a man in his forties in good health and CMV-seronegative. CDR3 in DNA: TGCGCCAGCAGCCAGATCGGGTCCAGGGGTGCTTTCTTT. This sequence encodes CASSQIGSRGAFF.